This TCR beta chain comes out of a study of shared clonotypes between healthy human individuals. The assay was immunoSEQ multiplex PCR, and TCRdb's table has in-frame clones only and misses some. The data show approximately 500,000 clones, less than 96% seen once. Every contributor of samples was a Caucasian grown-up residing in Nashville, Tennessee. General observations from the study: Rarefaction showed that sequencing of sorted subsets was incomplete (despite large depth). The diversity represented, both genetic and in exposure history, was limited by few donors. Tissue TCR repertoires likely differ from these blood-only repertoires.

As for this clone: Antigen specificity is unknown.

Germline V gene data show CDR1 as MNHEY and CDR2 as SMNVEV (reference sequence). V gave up 3 bases and J gave up 10 bases, with 10 bases separating them. The CDR3 is 12 amino acids. This receptor was obtained from a woman aged 25 to 39 in good health. The rearrangement links TRBV27 to TRBJ2-1; D may be TRBD1 (5 bases). Sequencing was done on a sample of naive CD4+ T cells sorted from blood. The subset is: CD45RA+ positively selected. CDR3 region: CASSFPGQEQFF. The CDR3 DNA follows: TGTGCCAGCAGTTTTCCTGGACAAGAGCAGTTCTTC.